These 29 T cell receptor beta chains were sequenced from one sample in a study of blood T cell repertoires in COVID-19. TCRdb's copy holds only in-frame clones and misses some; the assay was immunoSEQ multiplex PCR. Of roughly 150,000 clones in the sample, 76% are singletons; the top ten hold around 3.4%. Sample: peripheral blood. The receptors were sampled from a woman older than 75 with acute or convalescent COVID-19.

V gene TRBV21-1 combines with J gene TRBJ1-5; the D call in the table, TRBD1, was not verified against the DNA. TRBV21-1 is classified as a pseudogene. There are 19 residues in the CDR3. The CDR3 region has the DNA TGTGCCAGCAGCAAAGTTCAACTTTCGGGACAGGGGGCGATCAGGCCCCAGCATTTT. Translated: CASSKVQLSGQGAIRPQHF.

The CDR3 region has the DNA TGCGCCAGCAGCCAAGATTCGGGGAACGCCGAGCAGTACTTC. As protein: CASSQDSGNAEQYF. The V gene is TRBV4-3, the J gene TRBJ2-7, with a possible D match to TRBD2 (5 bases). With 0 bases removed from V and 6 bases from J, the gap between germline ends came to 12 bases. In germline, CDR1 is LGHNA, CDR2 YSLEER. This CDR3 has 14 amino acids.

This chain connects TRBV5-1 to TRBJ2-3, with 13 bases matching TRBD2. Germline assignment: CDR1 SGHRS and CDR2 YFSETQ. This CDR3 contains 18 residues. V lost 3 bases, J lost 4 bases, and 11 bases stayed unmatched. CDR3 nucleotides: TGCGCCAGCAGCTGGCTCCCCTCGACTAGCGGGGGGCCAGATACGCAGTATTTT. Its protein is CASSWLPSTSGGPDTQYF.

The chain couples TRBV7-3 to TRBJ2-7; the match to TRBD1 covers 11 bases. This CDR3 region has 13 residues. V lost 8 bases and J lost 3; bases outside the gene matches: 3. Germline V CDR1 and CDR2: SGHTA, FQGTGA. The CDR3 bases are TGTGCCAGCGGGGGACAGGGGGACTACGAGCAGTACTTC. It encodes CASGGQGDYEQYF. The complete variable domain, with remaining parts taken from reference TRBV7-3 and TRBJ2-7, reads GAGVSQTPSNKVTEKGKYVELRCDPISGHTALYWYRQSLGQGPEFLIYFQGTGAADDSGLPNDRFFAVRPEGSVSTLKIQRTERGDSAVYLCASGGQGDYEQYFGPGTRLTVT.

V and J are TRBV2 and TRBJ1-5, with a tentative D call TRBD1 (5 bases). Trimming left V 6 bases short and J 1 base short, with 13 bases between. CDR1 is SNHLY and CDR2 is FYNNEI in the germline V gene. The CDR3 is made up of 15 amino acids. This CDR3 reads CASRGGDLSNQPQHF. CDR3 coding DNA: TGTGCCAGCAGGGGGGGGGATCTGAGCAATCAGCCCCAGCATTTT.

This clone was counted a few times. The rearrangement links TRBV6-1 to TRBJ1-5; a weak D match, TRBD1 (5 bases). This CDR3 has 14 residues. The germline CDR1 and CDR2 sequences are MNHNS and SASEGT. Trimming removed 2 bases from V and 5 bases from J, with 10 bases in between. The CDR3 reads CASSEWGEYQPQHF. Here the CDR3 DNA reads TGTGCCAGCAGTGAATGGGGGGAATATCAGCCCCAGCATTTT.

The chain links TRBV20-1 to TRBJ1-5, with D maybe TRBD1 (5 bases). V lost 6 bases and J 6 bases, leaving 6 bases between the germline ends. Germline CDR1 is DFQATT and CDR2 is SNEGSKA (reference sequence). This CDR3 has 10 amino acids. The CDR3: CSAGGQPQHF. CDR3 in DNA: TGCAGTGCCGGGGGTCAGCCCCAGCATTTT.

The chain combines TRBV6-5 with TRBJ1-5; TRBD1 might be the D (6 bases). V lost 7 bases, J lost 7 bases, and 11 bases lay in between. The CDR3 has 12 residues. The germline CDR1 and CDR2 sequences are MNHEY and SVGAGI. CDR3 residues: CASNQQGQPQHF. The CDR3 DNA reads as TGTGCCAGCAACCAACAGGGCCAGCCCCAGCATTTT.

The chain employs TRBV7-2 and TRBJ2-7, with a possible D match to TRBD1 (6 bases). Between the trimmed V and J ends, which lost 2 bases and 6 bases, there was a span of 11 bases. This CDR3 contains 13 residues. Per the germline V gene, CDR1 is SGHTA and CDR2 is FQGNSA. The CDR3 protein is CASSLQGPGEQYF. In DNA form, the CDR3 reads TGTGCCAGCAGCTTACAGGGGCCAGGCGAGCAGTACTTC.

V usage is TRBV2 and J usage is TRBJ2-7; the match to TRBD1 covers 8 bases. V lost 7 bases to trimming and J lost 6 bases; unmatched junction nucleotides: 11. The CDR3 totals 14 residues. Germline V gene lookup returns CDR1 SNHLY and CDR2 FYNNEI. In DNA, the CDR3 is TGTGCCAGCAAGCCTGGACAGGGAGTCGGCGAGCAGTACTTC. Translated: CASKPGQGVGEQYF.

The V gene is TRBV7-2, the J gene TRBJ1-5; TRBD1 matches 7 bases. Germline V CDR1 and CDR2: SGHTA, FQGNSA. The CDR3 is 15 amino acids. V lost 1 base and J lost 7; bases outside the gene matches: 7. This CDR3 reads CASSLGDRFYQPQHF. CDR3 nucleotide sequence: TGTGCCAGCAGCTTAGGGGACAGATTTTACCAGCCCCAGCATTTT.

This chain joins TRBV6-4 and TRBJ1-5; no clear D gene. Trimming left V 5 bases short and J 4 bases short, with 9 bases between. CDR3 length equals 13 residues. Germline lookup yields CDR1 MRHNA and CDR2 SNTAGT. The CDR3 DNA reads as TGTGCCAGCAGTTATGAGCGAAATCAGCCCCAGCATTTT. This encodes CASSYERNQPQHF.

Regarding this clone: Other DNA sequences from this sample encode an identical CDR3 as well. The CDR3 reads CSVEEFTRSSGNTIYF. CDR3 DNA sequence: TGCAGCGTTGAGGAGTTCACTCGGAGCTCTGGAAACACCATATATTTT. The chain carries TRBV29-1 and TRBJ1-3; no clear D. V lost 3 bases to trimming and J lost 0 bases, with 15 bases between them. Per germline, CDR1 SQVTM and CDR2 ANQGSEA. The CDR3 consists of 16 residues.

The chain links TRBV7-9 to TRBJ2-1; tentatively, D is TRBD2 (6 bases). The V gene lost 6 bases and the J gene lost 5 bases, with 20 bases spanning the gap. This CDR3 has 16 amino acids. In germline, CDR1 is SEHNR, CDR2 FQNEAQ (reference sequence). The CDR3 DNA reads TGTGCCAGCAGATCAGGCGGAGGGCTTGGGGACAATGAGCAGTTCTTC. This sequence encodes CASRSGGGLGDNEQFF.

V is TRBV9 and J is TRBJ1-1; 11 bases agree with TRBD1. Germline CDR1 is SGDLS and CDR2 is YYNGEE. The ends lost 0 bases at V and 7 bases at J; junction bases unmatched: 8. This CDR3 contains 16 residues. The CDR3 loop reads CASSVGGQGVFGEAFF. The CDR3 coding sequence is TGTGCCAGCAGCGTAGGGGGACAGGGGGTTTTTGGTGAAGCTTTCTTT.

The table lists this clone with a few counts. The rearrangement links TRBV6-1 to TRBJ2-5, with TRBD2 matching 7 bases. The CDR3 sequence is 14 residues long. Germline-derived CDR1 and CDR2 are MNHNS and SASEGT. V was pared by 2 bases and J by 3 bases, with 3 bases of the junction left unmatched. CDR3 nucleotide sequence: TGTGCCAGCAGTGAACGGCTAGCGGAAGAGACCCAGTACTTC. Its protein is CASSERLAEETQYF.

The CDR3 nucleotides are TGTGCCAGCAGCTTAGCAGTGGGGGGATTCACAGATACGCAGTATTTT. Amino acid sequence: CASSLAVGGFTDTQYF. The rearrangement uses TRBV7-9 and TRBJ2-3; the D gene is possibly TRBD2 (6 bases). The germline V gene has CDR1 SEHNR and CDR2 FQNEAQ (reference sequence). V shed 0 bases and J shed 2 bases, with 12 bases lying between them. This CDR3 spans 16 amino acids.

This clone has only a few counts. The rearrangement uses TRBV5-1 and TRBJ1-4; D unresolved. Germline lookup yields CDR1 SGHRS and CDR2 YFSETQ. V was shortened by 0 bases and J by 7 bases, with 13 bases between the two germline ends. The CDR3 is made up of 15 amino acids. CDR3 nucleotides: TGCGCCAGCAGCTTGGTGTCTTTTGGCGGTGAAAAACTGTTTTTT. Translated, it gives CASSLVSFGGEKLFF.

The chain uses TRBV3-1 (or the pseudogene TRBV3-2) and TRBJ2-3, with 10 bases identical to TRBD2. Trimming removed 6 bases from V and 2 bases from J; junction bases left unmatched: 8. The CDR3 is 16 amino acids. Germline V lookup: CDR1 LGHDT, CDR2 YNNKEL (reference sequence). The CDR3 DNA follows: TGTGCCAGCAGTCGAGGACTAGCGGAAACCACAGATACGCAGTATTTT. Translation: CASSRGLAETTDTQYF.

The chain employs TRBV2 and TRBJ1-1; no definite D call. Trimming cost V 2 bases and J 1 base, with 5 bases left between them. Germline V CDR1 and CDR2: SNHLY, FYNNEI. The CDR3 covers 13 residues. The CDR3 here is CASSENKNTEAFF. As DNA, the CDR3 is TGTGCCAGCAGTGAAAACAAGAACACTGAAGCTTTCTTT.

CDR3 in amino acids: CASSVGQGKETQYF. In DNA, the CDR3 is TGTGCCAGCAGCGTAGGACAGGGAAAAGAGACCCAGTACTTC. This chain links TRBV9 with TRBJ2-5, with 7 positions matching TRBD1. J lost 3 bases, V lost 0 bases, and 2 bases had no gene match. CDR3 length: 14 amino acids. Germline V gene data show CDR1 as SGDLS and CDR2 as YYNGEE.

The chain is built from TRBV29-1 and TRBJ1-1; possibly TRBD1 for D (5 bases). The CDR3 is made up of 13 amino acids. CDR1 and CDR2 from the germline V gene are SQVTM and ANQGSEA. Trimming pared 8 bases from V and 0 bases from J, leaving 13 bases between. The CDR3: CSSGQGMNTEAFF. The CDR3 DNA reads TGCAGCTCGGGGCAGGGAATGAACACTGAAGCTTTCTTT.

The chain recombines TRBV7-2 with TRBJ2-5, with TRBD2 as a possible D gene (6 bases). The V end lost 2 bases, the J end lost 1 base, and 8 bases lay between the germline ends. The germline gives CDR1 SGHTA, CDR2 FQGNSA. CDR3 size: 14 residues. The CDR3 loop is CASSLRDFQETQYF. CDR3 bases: TGTGCCAGCAGCTTACGGGACTTCCAAGAGACCCAGTACTTC.

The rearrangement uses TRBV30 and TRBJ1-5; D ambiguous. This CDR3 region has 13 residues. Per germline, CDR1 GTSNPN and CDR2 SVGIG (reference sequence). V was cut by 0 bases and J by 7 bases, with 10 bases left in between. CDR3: CAWSVSLYQPQHF. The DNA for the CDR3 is TGTGCCTGGAGTGTATCCCTCTACCAGCCCCAGCATTTT. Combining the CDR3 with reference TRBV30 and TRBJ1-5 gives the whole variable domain SQTIHQWPATLVQPVGSPLSLECTVEGTSNPNLYWYRQAAGRGLQLLFYSVGIGQISSEVPQNLSASRPQDRQFILSSKKLLLSDSGFYLCAWSVSLYQPQHFGDGTRLSIL.

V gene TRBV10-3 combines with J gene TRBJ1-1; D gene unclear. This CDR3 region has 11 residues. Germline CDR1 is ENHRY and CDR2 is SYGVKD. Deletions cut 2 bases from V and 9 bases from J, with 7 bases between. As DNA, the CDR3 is TGTGCCATCAGTGAGGCCGAGAAAGCTTTCTTT. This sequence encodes CAISEAEKAFF.

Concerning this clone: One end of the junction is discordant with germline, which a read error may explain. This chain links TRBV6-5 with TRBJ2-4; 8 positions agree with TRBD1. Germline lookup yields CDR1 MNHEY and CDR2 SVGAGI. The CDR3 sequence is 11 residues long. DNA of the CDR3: TGTGCCAGCAGTCCAGGGACAGGCGCCCTATTC. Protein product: CASSPGTGALF.

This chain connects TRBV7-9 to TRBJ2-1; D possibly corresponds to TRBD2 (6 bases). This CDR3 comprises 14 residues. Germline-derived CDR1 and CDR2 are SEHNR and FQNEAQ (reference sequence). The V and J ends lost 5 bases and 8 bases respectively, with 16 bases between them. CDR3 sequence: CASSPRARDYEQFF. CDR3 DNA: TGTGCCAGCAGCCCAAGAGCTCGGGACTATGAGCAGTTCTTC.

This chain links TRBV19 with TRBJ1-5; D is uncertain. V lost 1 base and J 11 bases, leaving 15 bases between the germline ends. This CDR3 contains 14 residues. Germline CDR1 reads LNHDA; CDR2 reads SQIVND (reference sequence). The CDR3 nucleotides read TGTGCCAGTAGTATAGGCCACGACCCGAGGGCCCAGCATTTT. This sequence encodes CASSIGHDPRAQHF.

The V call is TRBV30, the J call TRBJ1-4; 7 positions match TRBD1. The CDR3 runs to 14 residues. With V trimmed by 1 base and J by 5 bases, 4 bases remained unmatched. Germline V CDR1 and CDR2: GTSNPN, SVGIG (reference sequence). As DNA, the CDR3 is TGTGCCTGGAGTGGGACAGGTCCAAATGAAAAACTGTTTTTT. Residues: CAWSGTGPNEKLFF.